The entry below gives a single T cell receptor (beta chain) sequence along with its context. Antigen unknown. The sample comes from a study of blood T cells in healthy people across ages. Ranging in age from about 6 to 95, the donors were healthy Caucasian individuals from Russia. Study-level points and caveats: It was the long-lived donors that had more naive CD4+ cells and higher diversity than aged donors.

The authors ran a second PCR of 7 to 11 cycles using a sample-barcoded 5' primer and a J-beta primer mix. All cDNA molecules were each tagged by a template-switch adaptor with 12 random nucleotides. TCRdb re-called the 5' RACE reads with MiXCR, one entry per CDR3 protein. Of some 1.7 million distinct CDR3 sequences in the sample, approximately 28% were seen once. Trimming left V 3 bases short and J 3 bases short, with 16 bases between. This CDR3 comprises 15 residues. The V gene's germline CDR1 is SGHRS and CDR2 YFSETQ. The sequencing sample was made of blood. V gene TRBV5-1 combines with J gene TRBJ2-7; possibly TRBD1 for D (5 bases). The sequence was obtained from a woman in her thirties in good health. The CDR3 loop is CASSSLPQANYEQYF. Written as DNA, the CDR3 is TGCGCCAGCAGCTCCTTGCCACAGGCGAACTACGAGCAGTACTTC.